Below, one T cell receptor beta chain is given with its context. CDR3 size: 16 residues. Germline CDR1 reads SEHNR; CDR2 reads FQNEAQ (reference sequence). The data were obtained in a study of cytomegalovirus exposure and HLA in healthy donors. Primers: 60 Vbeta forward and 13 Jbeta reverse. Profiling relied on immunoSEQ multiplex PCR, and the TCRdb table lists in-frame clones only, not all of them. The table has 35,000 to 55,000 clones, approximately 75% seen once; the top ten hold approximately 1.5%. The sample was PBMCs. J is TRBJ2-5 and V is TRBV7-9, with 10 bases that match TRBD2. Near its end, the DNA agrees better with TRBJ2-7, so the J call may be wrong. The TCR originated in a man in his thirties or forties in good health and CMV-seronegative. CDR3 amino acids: CASSLWEPGLAYEQYF. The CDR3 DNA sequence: TGTGCCAGCAGCTTATGGGAGCCGGGACTAGCGTACGAGCAGTACTTC.